The 17 T cell receptor beta chains listed next were all sequenced from one sample in a study of shared clonotypes between healthy human individuals. Sequenced by immunoSEQ multiplex PCR; TCRdb stores in-frame clones only, minus some. The data contain millions of clones, approximately 94% of them singletons. The sequencing input was naive CD4+ T cells sorted from blood. Subset noted: CD45RA+ positively selected. The receptors derive from a man younger than 35 in good health.

The V gene is TRBV12-5, the J gene TRBJ1-1; TRBD1 matches 8 bases. CDR1 and CDR2 (germline): LGHNT, FRNRAP. The CDR3 has 14 residues. Losses at the gene ends were 4 bases for V and 5 bases for J; bases not matched to a gene: 6. Here the CDR3 reads CASGSQGAWTEAFF. The CDR3 DNA reads TGTGCTAGTGGTTCCCAGGGGGCATGGACTGAAGCTTTCTTT.

The chain employs TRBV11-2 and TRBJ2-2; D is possibly TRBD1 (6 bases). The CDR3 spans 17 residues. Germline V gene sequence: CDR1 SGHAT, CDR2 FQNNGV. The V end was cut by 1 base, the J end by 4 bases, with 16 bases between. CDR3 nucleotide sequence: TGTGCCAGCAGCTTAGTTGGGGGCGTGGGTCCCACCGGGGAGCTGTTTTTT. It is translated as CASSLVGGVGPTGELFF.

V is TRBV10-1 and J is TRBJ1-1, with D perhaps matching TRBD1 (6 bases). The CDR3 loop spans 15 amino acids. The V end lost 4 bases, the J end lost 5 bases, and 17 bases lay between the germline ends. Germline CDR1 reads WNHNN; CDR2 reads SYGVQD (reference sequence). CDR3: CASSVGGRGWTEAFF. In DNA, the CDR3 is TGCGCCAGCAGTGTGGGGGGGCGAGGGTGGACTGAAGCTTTCTTT.

This chain links TRBV10-3 with TRBJ2-1; D remains ambiguous. This CDR3 contains 15 residues. The V and J ends lost 5 bases and 2 bases respectively, with 13 bases between them. CDR1 ENHRY and CDR2 SYGVKD come from the germline V gene. CDR3: CAISSHEVTYNEQFF. CDR3 bases: TGTGCCATCAGTTCCCACGAGGTCACCTACAATGAGCAGTTCTTC.

The chain uses TRBV9 and TRBJ1-1, with D possibly matching TRBD1 (6 bases). The CDR3 has 14 amino acids. The V gene's germline CDR1 is SGDLS and CDR2 YYNGEE. Between the trimmed V and J ends, which lost 1 base and 6 bases, there was a span of 13 bases. In DNA, the CDR3 is TGTGCCAGCAGCGTAACCACAGGGAAGGCTGAAGCTTTCTTT. It is translated as CASSVTTGKAEAFF.

The chain joins TRBV28 to TRBJ2-7, with 14 bases matching TRBD2. Trimming took 8 bases from V and 2 from J; bases not matched to a gene: 2. The length of the CDR3 is 14 residues. Germline V gene lookup returns CDR1 MDHEN and CDR2 SYDVKM. This CDR3 reads CASVTSGGAYEQYF. As DNA, the CDR3 is TGTGCCAGCGTGACTAGCGGGGGGGCCTACGAGCAGTACTTC.

The chain couples TRBV14 to TRBJ1-1; D gene ambiguous. The germline gives CDR1 SGHDN, CDR2 FVKESK. There are 16 residues in the CDR3. With 4 bases removed from V and 0 bases from J, the gap between germline ends came to 15 bases. CDR3: CASSPLLGGLNTEAFF. CDR3 bases: TGTGCCAGCAGCCCCCTCCTCGGCGGACTGAACACTGAAGCTTTCTTT.

The CDR3 DNA is TGTGCCAGTAGTCCCGACCCTAACTATGGCTACACCTTC. Amino acid sequence: CASSPDPNYGYTF. This chain links TRBV19 with TRBJ1-2; no firm D call. This CDR3 has 13 residues. The germline V and J ends were trimmed by 5 bases and 0 bases, with 7 bases remaining between them. The V gene's germline CDR1 is LNHDA and CDR2 SQIVND (reference sequence).

As concerns this clone: Different DNA sequences within this sample yield the same CDR3. The V and J genes are TRBV2 and TRBJ2-5, with 7 bases aligning to TRBD2. This CDR3 has 13 amino acids. The junction had 4 bases not matched to a gene; V was cut back by 4 bases and J by 5 bases. CDR1 and CDR2 (germline): SNHLY, FYNNEI. The CDR3 DNA reads as TGTGCCAGCAGTGGGGGGAGGGGTGAGACCCAGTACTTC. This translates into CASSGGRGETQYF.

The V call is TRBV5-1, the J call TRBJ2-7; D ambiguous. Trimming pared 2 bases from V and 7 bases from J, leaving 16 bases between. Germline-derived CDR1 and CDR2 are SGHRS and YFSETQ. The CDR3 runs to 14 residues. CDR3 sequence reads: CASSLQLDLGEQYF. As DNA, the CDR3 is TGCGCCAGCAGCTTACAACTCGATCTCGGGGAGCAGTACTTC.

This clone came up once. The V gene is TRBV19, the J gene TRBJ2-5, with D tentatively TRBD2 (6 bases). This CDR3 comprises 11 residues. V lost 4 bases, J lost 9 bases, and 9 bases lay in between. The germline V gene encodes CDR1 LNHDA and CDR2 SQIVND (reference sequence). The CDR3 region has the DNA TGTGCCAGTAGTACCCGGAGGGCCCAGTACTTC. Amino acids: CASSTRRAQYF.

V is TRBV4-1 and J is TRBJ1-5, with D unclear. V was shortened by 0 bases and J by 5 bases, with 8 bases between the two germline ends. CDR1 and CDR2 (germline): MGHRA, YSYEKL. The CDR3 runs to 14 residues. CDR3 residues: CASSQDMGYQPQHF. The CDR3 coding sequence is TGCGCCAGCAGCCAAGATATGGGGTATCAGCCCCAGCATTTT.

This chain uses TRBV7-2 with TRBJ2-5; D is perhaps TRBD1 or TRBD2 (6 bases each). The CDR3 is 14 residues long. V was clipped by 4 bases and J by 6 bases, with 15 bases between them. Germline lookup yields CDR1 SGHTA and CDR2 FQGNSA. The CDR3: CASSSRRGAKTQYF. The CDR3 bases are TGTGCCAGCAGCTCTCGGAGGGGGGCAAAGACCCAGTACTTC.

This chain connects TRBV6-1 to TRBJ2-7; TRBD2 matches 7 bases. Germline V lookup: CDR1 MNHNS, CDR2 SASEGT. This CDR3 contains 11 residues. Germline trimming cut 10 bases from V and 5 bases from J; bases unmatched to any gene: 5. The CDR3 DNA reads TGTGCCACCCGCCGGGAGGACGAGCAGTACTTC. Its translation: CATRREDEQYF.

V and J are TRBV7-2 and TRBJ2-7; a possible D gene is TRBD1 (6 bases). This CDR3 comprises 13 residues. Trimming left V 4 bases short and J 3 bases short, with 10 bases between. The germline V gene encodes CDR1 SGHTA and CDR2 FQGNSA. This CDR3 reads CASSWEQGYEQYF. The CDR3 DNA reads TGTGCCAGCAGCTGGGAACAGGGCTACGAGCAGTACTTC.

The chain uses TRBV7-9 and TRBJ2-7; TRBD1 might be the D (6 bases). CDR3 size: 14 residues. The V gene lost 1 base and the J gene lost 6 bases, with 13 bases spanning the gap. CDR1 and CDR2 (germline): SEHNR, FQNEAQ (reference sequence). This CDR3 is CASSLGPGTSEQYF. DNA for the CDR3: TGTGCCAGCAGCTTAGGGCCAGGGACAAGCGAGCAGTACTTC.

This clone was detected once. The chain is built from TRBV11-2 and TRBJ2-7; D is unclear. This CDR3 region has 15 residues. CDR1 is SGHAT and CDR2 is FQNNGV in the germline V gene. The germline V and J ends were trimmed by 0 bases and 1 base, with 10 bases remaining between them. The CDR3, as DNA: TGTGCCAGCAGCTTAGATCTTGGAGTTTCCTACGAGCAGTACTTC. Encoded protein: CASSLDLGVSYEQYF. Variable domain in full (rest from reference TRBV11-2 and TRBJ2-7): EAGVAQSPRYKIIEKRQSVAFWCNPISGHATLYWYQQILGQGPKLLIQFQNNGVVDDSQLPKDRFSAERLKGVDSTLKIQPAKLEDSAVYLCASSLDLGVSYEQYFGPGTRLTVT.